The rows below give T cell receptor beta chains drawn from one sample of a study of T-cell reconstitution after alpha-beta-depleted transplantation in children. TCRdb processed the PCR reads anew with MiXCR; each CDR3 protein has one entry. Of a few hundred thousand distinct CDR3 sequences in the sample, over 9% are singletons; the top ten hold 2% to 3%. The sequencing used PBMCs from the stem cell graft donor, collected from the stem cell graft. These receptors were taken from a human donor who donated a stem cell graft to a child with acute lymphoblastic leukemia. CDR3s leave out the opening cysteine and the closing phenylalanine or tryptophan. D genes are given only for firm matches.

V	J	D	CDR3
TRBV7-2	TRBJ2-5	TRBD2	ASSFGLAGERETQY
TRBV7-2	TRBJ2-7	.	ASSPDHEQY
TRBV12-3/TRBV12-4	TRBJ1-1	.	ASSAGTQGLNTEAF
TRBV4-3	TRBJ2-1	TRBD2	ASSQRLAGEGNEQF
TRBV20-1	TRBJ1-1	.	SASRGAF
TRBV2	TRBJ2-6	.	ASSELEGSTSGANVLT
TRBV7-2	TRBJ2-3	TRBD1	ASSPPGQGADTQY
TRBV7-6	TRBJ1-1	.	ASSWTAPNKNTEAF
TRBV27	TRBJ2-7	TRBD1	ASSTRTGPKEQY
TRBV7-2	TRBJ2-7	TRBD2	ASSLAVAGLYEQY
TRBV29-1	TRBJ2-7	.	SGKGGAGYEQY
TRBV12-3/TRBV12-4	TRBJ1-1	.	ASSFTRDTEAF
TRBV4-3	TRBJ2-1	.	ASSQYTSFEQF
TRBV7-2	TRBJ2-7	TRBD2	ASSLIAGGSSYEQY
TRBV19	TRBJ2-3	.	ASGRPGGEASTDTQY
TRBV2	TRBJ2-7	.	ASSGLQGTHEQY
TRBV4-3	TRBJ2-7	.	ASSQVEFAREQY
TRBV7-9	TRBJ2-1	TRBD1	ASSTGTGWYNEQF
TRBV20-1	TRBJ2-5	TRBD2	SAQRLAGLGETQY
TRBV7-2	TRBJ2-5	TRBD2	ASSLERGAEETQY
TRBV19	TRBJ2-3	.	ASSLSPVSTDTQY
TRBV14	TRBJ1-4	.	ASSQETRNNEKLF
TRBV7-9	TRBJ2-1	TRBD2	ASSLIFGAGENEQF
TRBV27	TRBJ2-5	.	ASSGSLQETQY
TRBV20-1	TRBJ2-3	TRBD2	SAGGLASTDTQY
TRBV7-8	TRBJ1-6	.	ASSFRNSPLH
TRBV5-1	TRBJ2-3	TRBD2	ASSLEDGRTDTQY
TRBV4-1	TRBJ2-1	TRBD2	ASSPWGLAVNEQF
TRBV7-2	TRBJ2-5	.	ASSATGNQETQY
TRBV7-2	TRBJ2-1	.	ASSPEGARGLNEQF
TRBV7-7	TRBJ2-1	.	ASSTNTVGEQF
TRBV20-1	TRBJ2-7	TRBD2	SAPRGGGDEQY
TRBV9	TRBJ1-6	.	ASSVRTDNSPLH
TRBV7-9	TRBJ1-5	TRBD1	ASSTGTGDQPQH
TRBV14	TRBJ1-3	.	ASSQDGTTGNTIY
TRBV27	TRBJ2-3	TRBD1	ASSSLQGRADTQY
TRBV3-1	TRBJ2-3	TRBD2	VSSQVRDAGGRMQY